A selection of T cell receptor beta chains follows, all from one sample in a study of T cell repertoires in cytomegalovirus infection. TCRdb passed the reads through MiXCR, listing each CDR3 protein once. Of 150,000 to 200,000 distinct CDR3 sequences listed, roughly 14% were seen once; the top ten hold around 27%. The specimen was PBMCs. The receptors come from a human donor in good health (CMV status not recorded). Some clones in this sample may be carry-over from other donors' samples. Each CDR3 is given with its conserved first and last residue. The D gene is left open where the match is weak. The size entry is marked missing in some rows and otherwise reads once, few, many or a size class.

>14|.|TRBJ2-7|many|TRBV7-2
TGTGCCAGCAGCTTAGCGGCCAGGGAGCGCGAGCAGTACTTC
CASSLAAREREQYF
>14|.|TRBJ1-1|.|TRBV7-9
TGTGCCAGCGCCGGCCAGGGCCCGAACACTGAAGCTTTCTTT
CASAGQGPNTEAFF
>16|TRBD2|TRBJ2-3|few|TRBV6-1
TGTGCCAGCAGTAGGGGGGCGGGGGGGGCCGTAGATACGCAGTATTTT
CASSRGAGGAVDTQYF
>15|.|TRBJ2-5|few|TRBV5-1
TGCGCCAGCAGCCCGGGGACACGAGGCAATGAGACCCAGTACTTC
CASSPGTRGNETQYF
>11|.|TRBJ2-5|many|TRBV12-3/TRBV12-4
TGTGCCAGCAGGGGGAGTCAGGCCCAGTACTTC
CASRGSQAQYF
>13|.|TRBJ2-2|few|TRBV29-1
TGCAGCGTTGATTCACTTGCCACCGGGGAGCTGTTTTTT
CSVDSLATGELFF
>13|.|TRBJ2-2|many|TRBV5-1
TGCGCCAGCAGCCGACAGTACACCGGGGAGCTGTTTTTT
CASSRQYTGELFF
>12|TRBD1|TRBJ2-3|few|TRBV5-4
TGTGCCATACAGGGGCGTCTGGATACGCAGTATTTT
CAIQGRLDTQYF
>16|.|TRBJ1-5|.|TRBV28
TGTGCCAGCAGTCCCCCCCCAGGGTATAGCAATCAGCCCCAGCATTTT
CASSPPPGYSNQPQHF
>18|TRBD2|TRBJ2-5|.|TRBV14
TGTGCCAGCAGCCCTCTAGCGGGAGGATGGTATAGGAAAGAGACCCAGTACTTC
CASSPLAGGWYRKETQYF
>15|TRBD2|TRBJ2-2|.|TRBV12-3/TRBV12-4
TGTGCCAGCAGTTTCGGACTAGCTAACGCCGGGGAGCTGTTTTTT
CASSFGLANAGELFF
>15|.|TRBJ1-6|many|TRBV7-8
TGTGCCAGCAGCCTCGGGGTATACTATAATTCACCCCTCCACTTT
CASSLGVYYNSPLHF
>14|.|TRBJ2-5|.|TRBV5-6
TGTGCCAGCAGCCTTTTGAAGGGCGGGGAGACCCAGTACTTC
CASSLLKGGETQYF
>13|.|TRBJ2-1|many|TRBV7-8
TGTGCCAGCAGCTTAGCTCATGAAAATGAGCAGTTCTTC
CASSLAHENEQFF
>17|.|TRBJ1-2|many|TRBV27
TGTGCCAGCAGTTTACGGGCCAGGGGAGATCCCTCCTATGGCTACACCTTC
CASSLRARGDPSYGYTF
>14|.|TRBJ2-7|.|TRBV4-1
TGCGCCAGCAGCCAAGAAGGATCCTCCTACGAGCAGTACTTC
CASSQEGSSYEQYF
>16|TRBD2|TRBJ2-7|few|TRBV11-2
TGTGCCAGCAGCCAAGGACTAGCGGGGGTTAACTACGAGCAGTACTTC
CASSQGLAGVNYEQYF
>17|.|TRBJ1-3|many|TRBV7-2
TGTGCCAGCAGCTTCGGACCGGCCCACGGTTCTGGAAACACCATATATTTT
CASSFGPAHGSGNTIYF
>17|TRBD1|TRBJ2-2|many|TRBV7-2
TGTGCCAGCAGCTCGTACCGGGACAGGGGCCGAACCGGGGAGCTGTTTTTT
CASSSYRDRGRTGELFF
>15|TRBD1|TRBJ2-1|.|TRBV11-2
TGTGCCAGCAGCCCTGGGACAGGGGGCTGGGATGAGCAGTTCTTC
CASSPGTGGWDEQFF
>13|.|TRBJ1-5|once|TRBV29-1
TGCAGCGTTGAGGTGCAGGGCGGTCAGCCCCAGCATTTT
CSVEVQGGQPQHF
>14|.|TRBJ2-7|few|TRBV18
TGTGCCAGCTCACCACCGAGACAGCCCTACGAGCAGTACTTC
CASSPPRQPYEQYF
>14|.|TRBJ1-6|.|TRBV2
TGTGCCAGCCCGGGAGGGCGAGACTATTCACCCCTCCACTTT
CASPGGRDYSPLHF
>15|.|TRBJ2-6|many|TRBV19
TGTGCCAGTAGTACCGATTTCAGGGGGGCCAACGTCCTGACTTTC
CASSTDFRGANVLTF
>11|.|TRBJ2-5|many|TRBV7-2
TGTGCCAGCAGCTCGATGGAGACCCAGTACTTC
CASSSMETQYF
>12|.|TRBJ1-5|.|TRBV15
TGTGCCACCAGCATAAGGAATCAGCCCCAGCATTTT
CATSIRNQPQHF
>13|.|TRBJ2-7|.|TRBV14
TGTGCCAGCAGCCAGTCGGTTACCTACGAGCAGTACTTC
CASSQSVTYEQYF
>15|TRBD1|TRBJ1-2|.|TRBV6-4
TGTGCCAGCAGTGACCAGGCAGGGGGACACTATGGCTACACCTTC
CASSDQAGGHYGYTF
>15|TRBD1|TRBJ2-7|.|TRBV20-1
TGCAGTGCTAGACTGACCGGGACAGAAACCTACGAGCAGTACTTC
CSARLTGTETYEQYF
>12|.|TRBJ2-7|.|TRBV5-1
TGCGCCAGCAGCTTGTGGGGCTACGAGCAGTACTTC
CASSLWGYEQYF
>15|.|TRBJ2-3|many|TRBV7-3
TGTGCCAGCAGCTTAAAAGGACGCGAGAAAGATACGCAGTATTTT
CASSLKGREKDTQYF